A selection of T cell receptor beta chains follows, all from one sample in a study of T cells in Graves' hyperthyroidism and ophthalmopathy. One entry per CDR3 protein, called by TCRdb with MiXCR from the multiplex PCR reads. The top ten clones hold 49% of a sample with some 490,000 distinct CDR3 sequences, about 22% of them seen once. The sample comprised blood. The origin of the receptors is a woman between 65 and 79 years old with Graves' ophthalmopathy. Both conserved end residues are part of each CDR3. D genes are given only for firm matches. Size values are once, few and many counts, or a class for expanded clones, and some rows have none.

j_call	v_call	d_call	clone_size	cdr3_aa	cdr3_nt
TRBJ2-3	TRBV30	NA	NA	CACRGGRVGDTQYF	TGTGCCTGCCGGGGCGGGCGTGTGGGAGATACGCAGTATTTT
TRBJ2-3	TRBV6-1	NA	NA	CASRTVTDTQYF	TGTGCCAGCAGGACCGTGACAGATACGCAGTATTTT
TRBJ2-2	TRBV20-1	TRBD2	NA	CSARVGSGMVGELFF	TGCAGTGCTAGAGTTGGTAGCGGGATGGTCGGGGAGCTGTTTTTT
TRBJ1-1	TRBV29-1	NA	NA	CSGRVTEAFF	TGCAGCGGCCGTGTGACTGAAGCTTTCTTT
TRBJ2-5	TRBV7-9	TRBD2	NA	CASRDQREGMKTQYF	TGTGCCAGCAGGGACCAGCGGGAGGGGATGAAGACCCAGTACTTC
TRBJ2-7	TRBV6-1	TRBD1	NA	CASSEGTGASLLSYEQYF	TGTGCCAGCAGTGAAGGGACAGGGGCGTCCCTACTTTCCTACGAGCAGTACTTC
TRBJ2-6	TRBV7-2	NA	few	CASSLDSRLGANVLTF	TGTGCCAGCAGCTTAGATTCCCGCCTTGGGGCCAACGTCCTGACTTTC
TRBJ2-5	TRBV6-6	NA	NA	CASSYSTGGQWGETQYF	TGTGCCAGCAGTTACTCGACCGGGGGGCAGTGGGGGGAGACCCAGTACTTC
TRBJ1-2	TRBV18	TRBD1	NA	CASSPRQGGSIGYGYTF	TGTGCCAGCTCACCACGGCAGGGGGGCTCTATCGGCTATGGCTACACCTTC
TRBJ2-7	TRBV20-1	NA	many	CSAAGTPRSSYEQYF	TGCAGTGCAGCCGGGACTCCCAGGAGCTCCTACGAGCAGTACTTC
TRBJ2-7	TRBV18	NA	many	CASSTDYEQYF	TGTGCCAGCTCCACGGATTACGAGCAGTACTTC
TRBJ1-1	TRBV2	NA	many	CASSAPGQRNTEAFF	TGTGCCAGCAGTGCCCCGGGGCAGCGGAACACTGAAGCTTTCTTT
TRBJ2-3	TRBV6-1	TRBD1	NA	CASSDSGQGADTQYF	TGTGCCAGCAGTGACTCGGGACAGGGGGCAGATACGCAGTATTTT
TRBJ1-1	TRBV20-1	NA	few	CSASPGSMNTEAFF	TGCAGTGCTTCTCCAGGGTCAATGAACACTGAAGCTTTCTTT
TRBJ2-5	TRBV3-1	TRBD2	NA	CASRAGTSGRPETQYF	TGTGCCAGTAGGGCGGGAACTAGCGGGAGACCCGAGACCCAGTACTTC
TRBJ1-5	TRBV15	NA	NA	CATSREWQESNQPQHF	TGTGCCACCAGCAGAGAGTGGCAGGAAAGCAATCAGCCCCAGCATTTT
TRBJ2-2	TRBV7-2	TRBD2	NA	CAGSSGTSVLNTGELFF	TGTGCCGGCAGCTCGGGGACTAGCGTATTGAACACCGGGGAGCTGTTTTTT
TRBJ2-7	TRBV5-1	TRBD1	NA	CASSLGDSYYEQYF	TGCGCCAGCAGCTTAGGGGACAGCTACTACGAGCAGTACTTC
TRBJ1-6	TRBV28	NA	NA	CASTFQNSPLHF	TGTGCCAGCACCTTCCAGAATTCACCCCTCCACTTT
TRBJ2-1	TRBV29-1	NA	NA	CSVEIKLFSQQFF	TGCAGCGTTGAAATAAAGCTTTTTTCGCAGCAGTTCTTC
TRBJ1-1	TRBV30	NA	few	CAWSVRGAKTEAFF	TGTGCCTGGAGTGTACGGGGGGCGAAGACTGAAGCTTTCTTT
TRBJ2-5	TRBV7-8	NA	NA	CASSLPPSGGAQYF	TGTGCCAGCAGCTTACCTCCCTCGGGCGGAGCCCAGTACTTC
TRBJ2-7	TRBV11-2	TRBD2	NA	CASSWTSGRARNYEQYF	TGTGCCAGCAGCTGGACTAGCGGGAGGGCCCGAAATTACGAGCAGTACTTC
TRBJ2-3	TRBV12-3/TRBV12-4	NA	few	CASSLEPRPTDTQYF	TGTGCCAGCAGTTTGGAGCCCCGGCCCACAGATACGCAGTATTTT